This TCR beta chain was captured by sequencing in a study of molecular identifiers for immune sequencing clone quantification. This clonotype has only a few counts. CDR3 length: 15 residues. Germline CDR1 reads MGHRA; CDR2 reads YSYEKL. Trimming took off 0 bases at V and 5 bases at J, with 11 bases between the two ends. Naive CD8 sequencing libraries were generated from approximately 22,000 to 940,000 sorted cells, with 10%, 30% or 50% RNA as input. Making the bulk TCR libraries relied on previously described methods and listed TCR primers. MiXCR, applied by TCRdb to the PCR reads, yields one record per CDR3 protein. Found here are tens of thousands of distinct CDR3 sequences, about 23% of them singletons; the top ten hold roughly 0.8%.

Sequencing was done on a sample of naive CD8+ T cells from blood, with Jurkat cell RNA spiked in. Subset meaning: FACS-sorted CD8+CD4-CCR7+CD45RA+ naive T cells. The J gene is TRBJ2-1, the V gene TRBV4-1, with D unclear. The clonotype originates from a human donor in good health. Some libraries in this study had Jurkat cell RNA spiked in. The CDR3 nucleotides are TGCGCCAGCAGCCAAGATTGGGGAAGTAACAATGAGCAGTTCTTC. Translated: CASSQDWGSNNEQFF.